This passage covers 2 T cell receptor beta chains from one sample sequenced in a study of human T cells and chemical hapten exposure. From the RACE reads, TCRdb called clonotypes with MiXCR, one entry per CDR3 protein. This table has roughly 200,000 distinct CDR3 sequences, under 30% appearing once. The time point: patch test 3, about 24 weeks after DPC sensitization. The treatment was: therapeutic diphenylcyclopropenone sensitization with weekly scalp DPC. The sequencing here drew on whole blood, taken in connection with sensitization to the hapten diphenylcyclopropenone (DPC). These receptors came from a woman aged 40 to 55 with alopecia areata. Some clones in this sample may be carry-over from other donors' samples.

This chain uses TRBV11-2 with TRBJ2-1, with 7 bases identical to TRBD2. The CDR3 runs 15 residues. J gave up 6 bases and V 5 bases, and 10 bases lay outside the gene matches. Germline CDR1 is SGHAT and CDR2 is FQNNGV. CDR3 nucleotide sequence: TGTGCCAGCAGCCGGCCAAGCGGGGTCGGCAATGAGCAGTTCTTC. Encoded protein: CASSRPSGVGNEQFF.

This clonotype was seen a handful of times. This rearrangement joins TRBV7-2 to TRBJ2-3; TRBD1 matches at 8 bases. J was trimmed by 10 bases and V by 5 bases; bases with no gene match: 14. The CDR3 consists of 15 residues. The germline V gene has CDR1 SGHTA and CDR2 FQGNSA. The CDR3 DNA follows: TGTGCCAGCAGCCCGGGACAGGTAGCCGCGCAGTCGCAGTATTTT. It yields the protein CASSPGQVAAQSQYF. The whole variable domain, filled in from reference TRBV7-2 and TRBJ2-3, reads GAGVSQSPSNKVTEKGKDVELRCDPISGHTALYWYRQSLGQGLEFLIYFQGNSAPDKSGLPSDRFSAERTGGSVSTLTIQRTQQEDSAVYLCASSPGQVAAQSQYFGPGTRLTVL.